The entry below gives a single T cell receptor beta chain sequence along with its context. This clonotype was detected ten times or more. Which antigen it targets is not known. Base qualities were left out, and no much larger clone turns up one base away. Every donor was a healthy Caucasian. Three pairs of female monozygotic twins, all aged roughly 18 to 29 years, were included in the twin cohort. Positive isolation kits from Invitrogen were used to isolate CD4+ and CD8+ T cell populations. This entry belongs to a study of identical twins (dated by TCRdb to the mid-2010s). At the level of the whole study: To test whether fetal clonotypes persist, this study deep-sequenced TCR alpha and beta repertoires from monozygotic twins, from unrelated adults of various ages, and from cord blood. Replicate twin experiments were performed at different times using different library preparation protocols to rule out contamination. Overall study results and their limits: In monozygotic twins, recombination models systematically underestimated out-of-frame TCR alpha sharing, but the models matched the sharing seen between unrelated individuals. Invariant T cells such as MAIT and iNKT could partly confound zero-insertion analyses, although diverse VJ usage argued against such confounding for most clonotypes. Compared with coincidental sharing between unrelated individuals, out-of-frame TCR alpha sequences shared between twins showed an excess of sequences with low generation probability. Because the same donors could not be followed over many years, the conclusions depended on cross-sectional statistical analysis. Fewer insertions were carried by abundant cord blood beta clonotypes; a weaker similar trend was observed in young adult naive repertoires, while no such trend was observed in memory repertoires. The excess sharing between twins in beta out-of-frame sequences was weaker because fewer shared sequences reduced the signal-to-noise ratio.

After removal of 7 bases from V and 3 bases from J, the junction retains 3 bases not matched to a gene. Inclusive of the bounding cysteine and phenylalanine, the CDR3 is 13 residues long. This entry keeps only the CDR3 DNA: 39 bases, framed from base 1. Libraries were constructed by 5' RACE. The run used an Illumina HiSeq 2000. Template switching introduced a universal primer binding site; the final cDNA contained a unique molecular identifier, enabling accurate counting of TCR cDNA molecules. First-strand cDNA for TCR alpha and beta chains was synthesized from specific primers in the conserved constant-segment region. Each cDNA library was double barcoded, with a SMART-Mk sample barcode plus Illumina barcodes, to control for contamination. TruSeq adapter sequences, together with Illumina sample barcodes, were added in two successive PCR steps. The TCR alpha and beta cDNA libraries were sequenced on the Illumina HiSeq platform using custom primers. Regarding the original processing steps: MiGEC was used to process raw reads and extract unique molecular identifiers, and MiXCR was used to find CDR3 positions. For each individual, recombination models were inferred using an EM algorithm with the repgenHMM and IGoR tools. Shared clonotype analysis was performed with the tcR package in R, normalizing sharing by the product of cloneset sizes. To study raw recombination free of thymic and clonal selection effects, out-of-frame nonproductive sequences were analyzed. TCRdb trimmed the raw reads at Q25, called clones with MiXCR and kept productive beta chains. Each CDR3 protein gets just one entry, which takes the most common genes and DNA from the rows behind it. For this entry, the V and J calls and clone size follow TCRdb and not the study's own pipeline. The sample has some 440,000 distinct CDR3 sequences on record, around 24% of them singletons. Approximately 2.9% of the sample lies in the top ten.

This same sample was also taken into another study, of T cells expressing NK-cell markers. As noted in the second study: Three sorted T-cell subsets (CD3+CD56+NKG2C+, CD3+CD56+NKG2C- and CD3+CD56-NKG2C+) from fewer than 10 donors had their TCR beta-chain repertoires profiled. Among the eight sequenced donors, only one was HCMV-seronegative, while the other seven were HCMV-seropositive. To restrict sorting to alphabetaTCR-expressing T cells, an anti-gammadeltaTCR antibody was added in several experiments. In more than five donors, the dominant CD3+CD56+NKG2C+ clonotypes ranked among the top 10 CD8+ clonotypes, making up roughly 1.0-7.5% of CD8+ T cells. Those dominant clonotypes were again the most abundant among CD3+CD56-NKG2C+ cells in a few donors, at about 28.3-65%. It remained unclear whether the expanded NKG2C-expressing T cell clones were specific for HCMV antigens. The study sequenced eight donors, all healthy volunteers chosen at random: three men and five women. HCMV-specific IgG was detected in serum with a commercial ELISA kit to determine HCMV serostatus. MIGEC was used to demultiplex reads and group reads by UMI, and MiTCR was used to assemble and quantify clonotypes. To remove erroneous sequences, TCR cDNA sequences were retained only when supported by two or more reads. The tcR package was used for downstream repertoire analysis, and clonotypes were matched across fractions by CDR3 nucleotide sequence plus V segment. Antigen specificity was annotated against VDJdb with VDJmatch, allowing one amino acid substitution in CDR3.

This receptor chain uses TRBV12-3 or TRBV12-4 and TRBJ2-1; 7 of the junction bases match TRBD1. Sequences were obtained from CD4+ T cells sorted from blood. This receptor was taken from a woman between 18 and 30 years old in good health. The CDR3 reads CASTRDSYNEQFF. At the DNA level, the sequence is TGTGCCAGCACCCGGGACAGCTACAATGAGCAGTTCTTC.